The clone carrying this T cell receptor beta chain was counted ten times or more. No antigen is known for it. This sample is part of a study of T cells in Graves' hyperthyroidism and ophthalmopathy. General study results and limits: In validation, the model predicted ophthalmopathy. These predictions came a median approximately six months before onset.

Thyroid ultrasound, orbital computed tomography, clinical symptoms, and serum thyroxine and TRAb underpinned diagnoses. Amplification of TCR beta CDR3 regions was performed using RNA transcripts as template. Primed by the HTBI set, a first-round RT-PCR was run on the TCR CDR3. From the multiplex PCR reads, TCRdb called clonotypes with MiXCR, one entry per CDR3 protein. The sample lists 89,000 or so distinct CDR3 sequences; roughly 40% were seen once. CDR1 and CDR2 from the germline V gene are SGHTA and FQGTGA. The CDR3 runs to 13 residues. V gave up 2 bases and J gave up 6 bases; unmatched junction bases: 2.

Specimen: peripheral blood or thyroid tissue (not recorded which). This sequence originates from a woman aged 25 to 39 with Graves' hyperthyroidism. V is TRBV7-3 and J is TRBJ1-1; 8 bases align to TRBD1. CDR3 region: CASSLDRGAEAFF. Here the CDR3 DNA reads TGTGCCAGCAGCTTAGACAGGGGTGCTGAAGCTTTCTTT.